A selection of T cell receptor beta chains follows, all from one sample in a study of shared clonotypes between healthy human individuals. Method: immunoSEQ multiplex PCR; TCRdb's copy keeps in-frame clones and lacks some. The sample shows under 120,000 clones, about 66% of them seen only once. The sample consisted of memory CD8+ T cells sorted from blood. The receptors here all came from a woman aged 25 to 39 in good health. Each CDR3 is given with its conserved first and last residue. A D gene is named only where the DNA matches it firmly. Size is omitted from some rows. Given values are once, few, many or a class for expanded clones.

D gene	V gene	clone size	J gene	CDR3 DNA	CDR3 protein
-	TRBV27	-	TRBJ2-5	TGTGCCAGCAGTGAACACCGGGACGAACAAGAGACCCAGTACTTC	CASSEHRDEQETQYF
TRBD1	TRBV10-3	-	TRBJ1-1	TGTGCCATCACTGGGACAGGGGAAATGGCTGAAGCTTTCTTT	CAITGTGEMAEAFF
-	TRBV4-2	-	TRBJ1-6	TGTGCCAGCAGCCAAGTGATGCAGGTTTTTCCCCTCCACTTT	CASSQVMQVFPLHF
TRBD2	TRBV2	-	TRBJ2-7	TGTGCCAGCAGTAGACAACCGGGGAGGGGCTCGATAAGCGAGCAGTACTTC	CASSRQPGRGSISEQYF
TRBD1	TRBV6-1	-	TRBJ1-1	TGTGCCAGCAGTGCGAGGGACAGCTCGGATTACACTGAAGCTTTCTTT	CASSARDSSDYTEAFF
TRBD1	TRBV27	few	TRBJ2-7	TGTGCCAGCATGCCTAGGGACAGCTCCTACGAGCAGTACTTC	CASMPRDSSYEQYF
-	TRBV4-1	once	TRBJ2-7	TGCGCCAGCAGCCAAGATTTGACGGGAACCCTCTACGAGCAGTACTTC	CASSQDLTGTLYEQYF
TRBD2	TRBV7-9	-	TRBJ2-3	TGTGCCAGCCGTCCCGGGACTAGTTCAGATACGCAGTATTTT	CASRPGTSSDTQYF
TRBD1	TRBV11-3	medium-sized	TRBJ2-1	TGTGCCAGCAGCCTCGGGACAGGGGACATCGATGAGCAGTTCTTC	CASSLGTGDIDEQFF
TRBD1	TRBV7-9	-	TRBJ2-7	TGTGCCAGCAGCACACGACAGGGGTTATTCTACGAGCAGTACTTC	CASSTRQGLFYEQYF
-	TRBV28	-	TRBJ2-7	TGTGCCAGCAGTATGGGACAAACCTACGAGCAGTACTTC	CASSMGQTYEQYF